This record covers a single T cell receptor beta chain. Its antigen remains undetermined. Nothing much larger sits one base from this clone, and base qualities are not available. This sample stems from a study of blood T cell repertoires in COVID-19 (dated by TCRdb to 2019 to 2021). Turning to the overall study: Samples covering the acute and convalescent phases of COVID-19 were provided by collaborators in the United States, Italy and Spain. Subjects who had been exposed to COVID-19, were actively infected with it, or had recovered from it provided the deeply sampled blood TCRbeta repertoires that made up the dataset. A de-identified subject ID, COVID-19 status, age in years and sex were almost always included in the sample metadata. Where HLA class I and class II types were available, the types were taken from metadata supplied by the sample provider, not from assay-based typing. The repertoires were made available in a free public database intended to serve as a resource for research on the immune response to SARS-CoV-2. The samples were drawn from the first 160 participants of the ongoing ImmuneRACE study and from 1,254 subjects provided by 6 global collaborators. The material from the prospective study consisted of cDNA or gDNA derived from T cells, B-cell-depleted T cells, or PBMCs. Study-level results and caveats: Clinical and demographic metadata were provided uncurated, with the amount varying by source and participant.

TCRbeta CDR3 regions were amplified from genomic DNA by means of the immunoSEQ Assay, a bias-controlled multiplex PCR. The authors' analysis ran thus. The number of nucleated cells in each sample was estimated by amplification of reference gene primers within the assay. Sequence reads were collapsed and filtered to measure the absolute abundance of every unique TCRbeta CDR3 rearrangement. For each sample, productive Simpson clonality was calculated as the square root of Simpson's diversity index across productive rearrangements. TCRdb stores this immuneACCESS table with in-frame sequences only. Part of the clones is absent; in the studies checked, under half of the shortfall reflects unresolved V genes, and no reason is known for the rest. The DNA was the basis for D and trimming; V, J and clone size are from that table. The sample table lists about 90,000 clones, approximately 90% of them with a count of one. Roughly 2.2% of the sample lies in the top ten.

Collaborating institutions collected whole blood in K2EDTA tubes following their own protocols. For TCRbeta analysis, collaborator samples were shipped as frozen whole blood, as isolated PBMCs, or as DNA extracted from either sample type. The cysteine opens and the phenylalanine closes a CDR3 of 14 amino acids. Left in the record is the CDR3 DNA by itself, 42 bases read in frame from the first base. CDR1 SQVTM and CDR2 ANQGSEA are derived from the germline V gene. Relative to germline, V is 4 bases shorter and J is 6 bases shorter, with 18 bases between their ends. The sequence is built from TRBV29-1 and TRBJ1-1; matching of 5 bases hints at TRBD1 as the D gene. Sequencing used peripheral blood. This TCR was recovered from a human donor with active COVID-19. The donor label of this sample is uncertain. The DNA sequence is as follows: TGCAGCGTTGTAAGGGGAGGGGATATCGCTGAAGCTTTCTTT. It translates as CSVVRGGDIAEAFF.